This entry lists 22 T cell receptor beta chains sequenced from one sample in a study of graft-versus-host responses after intestinal transplantation (dated by TCRdb to 2020 to 2023). Library generation was performed with the immunoSEQ multiplex PCR assay. TCRdb took over this immuneACCESS table, retaining in-frame rearrangements with V and J assigned. Such tables are incomplete; in checked studies, under half of the missing clones stem from an unresolved V gene, and the remainder is unexplained. This sample lists about 12,000 clones; under 45% were detected once. The ten largest clonotypes hold about 3.2% of the sample. This specimen's time point label, interpreted: cells obtained before transplantation from donor or recipient. In mixed lymphocyte reactions, around 200,000 CFSE-labeled pre-transplant responders were plated with around 200,000 irradiated violet-dye-labeled stimulators and cultured for less than 7 days.

The source material was alloreactive CD8+ T cells from a mixed lymphocyte reaction culture, sampled before intestinal transplant. What the cell subset or site label conveys for this sample: CFSE-low proliferating T cells sorted from roughly six-day pre-transplant mixed lymphocyte reaction (GvH or HvG direction). Receptors originate from a human patient who received an intestinal transplant.

V is TRBV9 and J is TRBJ2-1, with TRBD1 matching 9 bases. CDR1 SGDLS and CDR2 YYNGEE come from the germline V gene. The ends lost 2 bases at V and 8 bases at J; junction bases unmatched: 11. CDR3 length equals 16 residues. The CDR3 bases are TGTGCCAGCAGCGTGGGCTGGGACAGGGCAGTCTATGAGCAGTTCTTC. Translating gives CASSVGWDRAVYEQFF.

This sequence joins TRBV13 and TRBJ2-7; D is perhaps TRBD1 (6 bases). Trimming took off 5 bases at V and 5 bases at J, with 13 bases between the two ends. The CDR3 sequence is 13 residues long. The germline gives CDR1 PRHDT, CDR2 FYEKMQ (reference sequence). CDR3 nucleotide sequence: TGTGCCAGCAGCCCGGGGACACCCCACGAGCAGTACTTC. This gives the protein CASSPGTPHEQYF. Full variable domain (missing parts from reference TRBV13 and TRBJ2-7): AAGVIQSPRHLIKEKRETATLKCYPIPRHDTVYWYQQGPGQDPQFLISFYEKMQSDKGSIPDRFSAQQFSDYHSELNMSSLELGDSALYFCASSPGTPHEQYFGPGTRLTVT.

J is TRBJ2-5 and V is TRBV7-9; tentative D call: TRBD1 (5 bases). Germline V gene sequence: CDR1 SEHNR, CDR2 FQNEAQ (reference sequence). The CDR3 is made up of 13 amino acids. V lost 6 bases to trimming and J lost 5 bases, with 13 bases between them. In DNA form, the CDR3 reads TGTGCCAGCAGTTGGACATTAGGGGAGACCCAGTACTTC. Translating gives CASSWTLGETQYF.

The chain has TRBV7-8 and TRBJ1-2; 7 nucleotides match TRBD1. With 4 bases clipped from V and 4 bases from J, the junction kept 9 bases outside the gene matches. Germline V lookup: CDR1 SGHVS, CDR2 FQNEAQ. The CDR3 has 15 amino acids. The CDR3 region is CASSSTGASGYGYTF. The CDR3 coding sequence is TGTGCCAGCAGCTCAACAGGGGCCTCCGGCTATGGCTACACCTTC.

The chain links TRBV11-1 to TRBJ2-7; unclear D gene. Germline CDR1 reads SGHAT; CDR2 reads FQDESV (reference sequence). Trimming removed 4 bases at V and 3 bases at J, with 13 bases between. There are 14 residues in the CDR3. Here the CDR3 DNA reads TGTGCCAGCAGCTCCGCCCTGACATACTACGAGCAGTACTTC. Translating gives CASSSALTYYEQYF. Full variable domain (remainder filled in from reference TRBV11-1 and TRBJ2-7): EAEVAQSPRYKITEKSQAVAFWCDPISGHATLYWYRQILGQGPELLVQFQDESVVDDSQLPKDRFSAERLKGVDSTLKIQPAELGDSAMYLCASSSALTYYEQYFGPGTRLTVT.

In its sample, this clone was seen a few times. The chain uses TRBV11-3 and TRBJ2-5, with D perhaps assigned TRBD1 or TRBD2 (5 bases each). The better agreement between TRBJ2-7 and the DNA end casts doubt on the J call. Germline CDR1 reads SGHNT; CDR2 reads YENEEA. This CDR3 region has 15 residues. For the CDR3, the DNA is TGTGCCAGCAGCTTAGAGTGGGGGAGCTCCTACGAGCAGTACTTC. It translates to CASSLEWGSSYEQYF.

J is TRBJ1-2 and V is TRBV9, with 8 bases lining up with TRBD1. The CDR3 loop spans 15 amino acids. Germline lookup yields CDR1 SGDLS and CDR2 YYNGEE. J gave up 4 bases and V 1 base, and 6 bases lay outside the gene matches. The chain's CDR3 is CASSVSGGPSYGYTF. The CDR3 nucleotides read TGTGCCAGCAGCGTATCAGGGGGCCCTAGCTATGGCTACACCTTC.

This chain connects TRBV9 to TRBJ2-7; possibly TRBD1 for D (6 bases). Germline-derived CDR1 and CDR2 are SGDLS and YYNGEE. CDR3 length: 15 residues. V lost 3 bases to trimming and J lost 1 base, with 14 bases between them. CDR3 residues: CASSASGTHSYEQYF. CDR3 bases: TGTGCCAGCAGCGCATCCGGGACACATTCCTACGAGCAGTACTTC.

This chain uses TRBV4-3 with TRBJ1-2; maybe TRBD1 (6 bases). V lost 0 bases and J 8 bases, leaving 10 bases between the germline ends. The CDR3 runs to 13 residues. Germline V gene data show CDR1 as LGHNA and CDR2 as YSLEER. The CDR3 reads CASSQEGAGGYTF. The DNA for the CDR3 is TGCGCCAGCAGCCAAGAGGGGGCAGGGGGCTACACCTTC.

The rearrangement uses TRBV30 and TRBJ2-5; D might be TRBD1 (5 bases). The CDR3 consists of 14 residues. CDR1 and CDR2 from the germline V gene are GTSNPN and SVGIG (reference sequence). Trimming left V 0 bases short and J 4 bases short, with 12 bases between. This CDR3 reads CAWSVGQGGETQYF. The CDR3 DNA sequence: TGTGCCTGGAGTGTGGGGCAGGGTGGAGAGACCCAGTACTTC.

This clone was seen only a few times. CDR3 amino acids: CASSFGQGSQPQHF. DNA of the CDR3: TGTGCCAGCAGCTTCGGACAGGGAAGCCAGCCCCAGCATTTT. The V gene is TRBV5-4, the J gene TRBJ1-5; 8 bases are shared with TRBD1. CDR1 SGHNT and CDR2 YYREEE come from the germline V gene (reference sequence). Trimming removed 2 bases from V and 7 bases from J; junction bases left unmatched: 5. CDR3 length equals 14 residues.

CDR3 nucleotides: TGTGCCTGGAGTGTTTCGGCGAGAGACATTCAGTACTTC. Translating it yields CAWSVSARDIQYF. The gene calls are TRBV30 and TRBJ2-4, with no clear D. CDR3 length: 13 amino acids. The germline V gene encodes CDR1 GTSNPN and CDR2 SVGIG (reference sequence). The V end lost 0 bases, the J end lost 8 bases, and 11 bases lay between the germline ends.

The V and J genes are TRBV19 and TRBJ1-1; 8 nucleotides agree with TRBD1. Germline assignment: CDR1 LNHDA and CDR2 SQIVND (reference sequence). V dropped 3 bases and J dropped 4; count of bases not matched to a gene: 10. This CDR3 has 16 residues. The CDR3 bases are TGTGCCAGTAGTATTATTTCAGGGGGCGAAGGCACTGAAGCTTTCTTT. It yields the protein CASSIISGGEGTEAFF.

This clone occurred once. The chain is built from TRBV19 and TRBJ2-5; possible D gene TRBD1, 6 bases. The J call may not be correct, given that the DNA end is closer to TRBJ2-7. The CDR3 sequence is 15 residues long. Looked up from germline, CDR1 is LNHDA and CDR2 is SQIVND (reference sequence). CDR3 sequence (DNA): TGTGCCAGTAGCACAGGGCATCCGAGTTTCTACGAGCAGTACTTC. Protein product: CASSTGHPSFYEQYF.

V and J are TRBV10-3 and TRBJ1-2; 7 bases align to TRBD1. The germline V gene has CDR1 ENHRY and CDR2 SYGVKD. V lost 4 bases and J lost 5; bases outside the gene matches: 10. This CDR3 is built from 15 residues. CDR3 region: CAISGAGRGTYGYTF. For the CDR3, the DNA is TGTGCCATCAGTGGGGCGGGCAGGGGGACATATGGCTACACCTTC.

The J gene is TRBJ1-2, the V gene TRBV2; no definite D call. The V and J ends lost 3 bases and 8 bases respectively, with 16 bases between them. The CDR3 length is 14 residues. From germline, CDR1 is SNHLY and CDR2 FYNNEI. The CDR3: CASSENSIRQGYTF. The DNA of the CDR3 is TGTGCCAGCAGTGAGAACTCCATAAGGCAAGGCTACACCTTC.

The table lists this clone with a few counts. The chain recombines TRBV27 with TRBJ2-7; either TRBD1 or TRBD2 may supply D (6 bases each). The CDR3 is made up of 16 amino acids. CDR1 and CDR2 (germline): MNHEY, SMNVEV (reference sequence). Trimming removed 4 bases from V and 5 bases from J, with 21 bases in between. DNA of the CDR3: TGTGCCAGCAGTTACCTTCCGGGGGCCTCTTTTAACGAGCAGTACTTC. Encoded protein: CASSYLPGASFNEQYF.

Sample share makes this clone medium-sized (0.01 to 0.1%). V usage is TRBV2 and J usage is TRBJ2-7; D is ambiguous. The CDR3 is 12 residues long. The V gene lost 5 bases and the J gene lost 6 bases, with 11 bases spanning the gap. Germline V gives CDR1 SNHLY, CDR2 FYNNEI. In nucleotides, the CDR3 is TGTGCCAGCAGTTATATGAGACCCGAGCAGTACTTC. Encoded protein: CASSYMRPEQYF. Full variable domain (missing parts from reference TRBV2 and TRBJ2-7): EPEVTQTPSHQVTQMGQEVILRCVPISNHLYFYWYRQILGQKVEFLVSFYNNEISEKSEIFDDQFSVERPDGSNFTLKIRSTKLEDSAMYFCASSYMRPEQYFGPGTRLTVT.

The V and J genes are TRBV30 and TRBJ1-6, with 9 bases lining up with TRBD1. The CDR3 totals 12 residues. Germline-derived CDR1 and CDR2 are GTSNPN and SVGIG (reference sequence). V lost 7 bases, J lost 6 bases, and 1 base stayed unmatched. CDR3 in amino acids: CALTGGNSPLHF. DNA for the CDR3: TGTGCCTTGACAGGGGGTAATTCACCCCTCCACTTT. The variable domain in full, with the rest retrieved from reference TRBV30 and TRBJ1-6, is SQTIHQWPATLVQPVGSPLSLECTVEGTSNPNLYWYRQAAGRGLQLLFYSVGIGQISSEVPQNLSASRPQDRQFILSSKKLLLSDSGFYLCALTGGNSPLHFGNGTRLTVT.

V usage is TRBV7-6 and J usage is TRBJ2-1; no reliable D call. The CDR3 runs to 15 residues. Trimming cost V 3 bases and J 8 bases, with 17 bases left between them. The germline V gene encodes CDR1 SGHVS and CDR2 FNYEAQ. CDR3 in amino acids: CASSFLSGDRDEQFF. DNA for the CDR3: TGTGCCAGCAGCTTTTTAAGTGGGGATCGCGATGAGCAGTTCTTC.

This clone appeared once. The chain employs TRBV6-1 and TRBJ2-1; D is uncertain. Trimming removed 3 bases at V and 1 base at J, with 4 bases between. Germline loops: CDR1 MNHNS, CDR2 SASEGT. The CDR3 runs 13 residues. CDR3: CASSEFSYNEQFF. The DNA of the CDR3 is TGTGCCAGCAGTGAGTTTTCCTACAATGAGCAGTTCTTC.

The gene calls are TRBV5-6 and TRBJ1-1; D not certain. The germline V gene encodes CDR1 SGHDT and CDR2 YYEEEE. The CDR3 is 13 residues long. Trimming cost V 0 bases and J 1 base, with 4 bases left between them. CDR3: CASSLGANTEAFF. The CDR3 DNA is TGTGCCAGCAGCTTGGGAGCGAACACTGAAGCTTTCTTT. The variable domain in full, completed from reference TRBV5-6 and TRBJ1-1, reads DAGVTQSPTHLIKTRGQQVTLRCSPKSGHDTVSWYQQALGQGPQFIFQYYEEEERQRGNFPDRFSGHQFPNYSSELNVNALLLGDSALYLCASSLGANTEAFFGQGTRLTVV.